The sequence of this TCR beta chain was determined in a study of cytotoxic CD8 clonotypes in ibrutinib-treated CLL (dated by TCRdb to the early 2020s). Some background on the complete study: The cohort was composed of 10 to 11 relapsed/refractory and roughly 16 treatment-naive patients; IGHV unmutated status was identified in some 17 patients. Responses were partial in around 24 patients and complete in 2; after median about 63 months follow-up, about 14 stayed in remission and 12 progressed. Samples at response were collected after a median of 12 months of treatment, with a range of 6 to 36 months. An average of around 250,000 productive templates and approximately 90,000 productive rearrangements was obtained per sample. Longitudinal samples were available for about 30% of the roughly 86 trial participants. Cryopreserved peripheral blood mononuclear cells were obtained prior to treatment, at the time of response, and at either disease progression or sustained remission. Every remission and progressive disease sample was obtained while ibrutinib was still being received by the patients. Points the paper makes about the study in general: Sustained-remission and progressing patients did not have matched sampling times, and lymph node repertoires were not examined. Public clonotypes were rare and either shrank or stayed stable during treatment, and the rise in clonality at ibrutinib response reflected expansion of private clonotypes. Baseline clonality exceeded that of age-matched healthy donors and correlated strongly with circulating CD8+ T-cell counts. An increase in clonality was observed at ibrutinib response, with clonality remaining stable during sustained remission and falling back toward baseline at progression.

The CDR3 starts with the cysteine, ends with the phenylalanine, and has 14 residues. CDR3 DNA only is kept here, 42 bases in frame from base 1. The V and J ends are trimmed by 5 bases and 8 bases, leaving 16 bases between them. For CDR1 and CDR2, the germline V gene (reference sequence) lists WNHNN and SYGVQD. There are a few counts of this clone. What antigen it recognizes has not been identified. One base away there is no much larger clone; base qualities are not given. On a MiSeq, deep resolution sequencing aimed for a depth between 1 in 1 million and 1 in 200,000 T cells, with each clonotype covered roughly 10x on average. The immunoSEQ hsTCRB Kit was used to generate TCR beta libraries. The study's own analysis went as follows. Data were analyzed with ImmunoSEQ Data Assistant and ImmunoSEQ Analyzer, with V, D and J genes assigned per IMGT definitions. Clonality, which ranges from 0 to 1, was calculated as one minus the normalized Shannon entropy of productive rearrangement frequencies. Only overrepresented clonotypes making up at least 0.05% of each patient's repertoire were included in the public clonotype analysis. Approximately 12 age-matched healthy donor repertoires from immuneACCESS were used as controls for clonality. Held by TCRdb, this immuneACCESS table contains in-frame sequences only and omits some clones. Under half of the omission traces to an unresolved V gene where checked; the cause of the rest is unknown. That table supplies the V and J calls and clone size; D and trimming were determined from the DNA. This sample is represented by around 130,000 clones; about 85% of them were singletons. Together, the top ten hold roughly 3.3% of the sample.

The sample's time point label is to be understood as: approximately 25 months on ibrutinib. For TCR beta library preparation, about 2 micrograms of genomic DNA were extracted from the cryopreserved PBMCs. Longitudinal blood samples from CLL patients on ibrutinib monotherapy were analyzed using high-throughput TCR beta sequencing. Patients were enrolled in a phase 2 open-label single-center ibrutinib monotherapy trial. The sequence came from a human donor with chronic lymphocytic leukemia. The chain is made from TRBV10-1 and TRBJ2-1; TRBD1 is perhaps the D gene, given 6 matching bases. The sequenced sample was PBMCs, obtained after 24 months of ibrutinib treatment. The CDR3 corresponds to CASSKHSGVDEQFF. The DNA reads as follows: TGCGCCAGCAGTAAGCACTCAGGGGTGGATGAGCAGTTCTTC.